This TCR beta chain was sequenced during a study of identical twins. Template switching supplied a universal primer site; unique molecular identifiers were carried on the cDNA. Using its own MiXCR run on the 5' RACE reads, TCRdb lists one record per CDR3 protein. This sample yields approximately 620,000 distinct CDR3 sequences, of which less than 10% are seen a single time; 0.75% to 1% belongs to the top ten. Germline assignment: CDR1 MNHNS and CDR2 SASEGT. The CDR3 loop spans 15 amino acids. The V gene end was trimmed by 9 bases and the J gene end by 2 bases; junction bases not matched to a gene: 7. These data also featured in a second study, about yellow fever vaccine responses in identical twins.

The specimen sequenced was PBMCs. The genes are TRBV6-1 and TRBJ2-2, with 9 bases matching TRBD1. This TCR was recovered from a woman between 18 and 30 years old in good health. CDR3 protein: CASGTGIVNTGELFF. Written as DNA, the CDR3 is TGTGCCAGTGGGACAGGGATAGTTAACACCGGGGAGCTGTTTTTT.